This T cell receptor (beta chain) was identified in a study of blood T cell repertoires in COVID-19. Turning to the study itself: The United States, Italy and Spain supplied acute and convalescent COVID-19 samples. From T cells, B-cell-depleted T cells, or PBMCs came the material, which was cDNA or gDNA.

The CDR3 spans 17 residues. Trimming pared 1 base from V and 2 bases from J, leaving 16 bases between. Looked up from germline, CDR1 is LGHDT and CDR2 is YNNKEL (reference sequence). The assay was immunoSEQ multiplex PCR, and TCRdb's table has in-frame clones only and misses some. The sample yields about 300,000 clones, approximately 84% seen once. The receptor's source is a human donor with COVID-19, enrolled during active disease. The donor label of this sample is uncertain. This chain joins TRBV3-1 (or the pseudogene TRBV3-2) and TRBJ2-3; maybe TRBD2 (6 bases). The sequenced sample consisted of peripheral blood. CDR3 nucleotides: TGTGCCAGCAGCCAAGGGCGGGGTCAAGGTTTCACAGATACGCAGTATTTT. Translating it yields CASSQGRGQGFTDTQYF.